This entry describes one TCR beta chain. What it recognizes is unknown. The data are from a study of cytomegalovirus exposure and HLA in healthy donors. Profiled with immunoSEQ multiplex PCR; TCRdb holds only in-frame clones, not every one. Of hundreds of thousands of clones listed, roughly 83% are singletons. General study findings and limits: Specific recognition of CMV antigens was confirmed in vitro for a few chains (all CMV-associated). According to the study, some 160 TCR beta chains were cytomegalovirus-associated.

This CDR3 contains 11 residues. Per germline, CDR1 SNHLY and CDR2 FYNNEI. V was clipped by 1 base and J by 11 bases, with 6 bases between them. V is TRBV2 and J is TRBJ1-5, with D perhaps TRBD1 (5 bases). This TCR came from a woman in her 30s in good health and CMV-seropositive. Sequenced: PBMCs. For the CDR3, the DNA is TGTGCCAGCAGTGAAGTAGGGGCCCAGCATTTT. Its protein product is CASSEVGAQHF.